This TCR beta chain was retrieved from a study of blood T cell repertoires in COVID-19. As for the study in general: Both acute and convalescent COVID-19 samples were obtained from the United States, Italy and Spain. T cells, B-cell-depleted T cells, or PBMCs provided the cDNA or gDNA that served as material.

The CDR3 sequence is 16 residues long. After removal of 1 base from V and 4 bases from J, the junction contained 10 bases not matched to a gene. The germline V gene encodes CDR1 SGHVS and CDR2 FNYEAQ. Original analysis: Amplified reference gene primers provided the basis for estimating nucleated cell counts. Generated by immunoSEQ multiplex PCR, the TCRdb table keeps only in-frame clones and is missing some. The DNA was the basis for D and trimming; V, J and clone size are from that table. Of around 230,000 clones in the sample, roughly 80% were seen once. The chain carries TRBV7-6 and TRBJ2-7; 7 bases are a match to TRBD2. The specimen sequenced was peripheral blood. The sequence came from a woman of 80 years or more with acute or convalescent COVID-19. CDR3 residues: CASSLGEGRGYYEQYF. CDR3 coding DNA: TGTGCCAGCAGCTTAGGGGAGGGGCGCGGGTATTACGAGCAGTACTTC.